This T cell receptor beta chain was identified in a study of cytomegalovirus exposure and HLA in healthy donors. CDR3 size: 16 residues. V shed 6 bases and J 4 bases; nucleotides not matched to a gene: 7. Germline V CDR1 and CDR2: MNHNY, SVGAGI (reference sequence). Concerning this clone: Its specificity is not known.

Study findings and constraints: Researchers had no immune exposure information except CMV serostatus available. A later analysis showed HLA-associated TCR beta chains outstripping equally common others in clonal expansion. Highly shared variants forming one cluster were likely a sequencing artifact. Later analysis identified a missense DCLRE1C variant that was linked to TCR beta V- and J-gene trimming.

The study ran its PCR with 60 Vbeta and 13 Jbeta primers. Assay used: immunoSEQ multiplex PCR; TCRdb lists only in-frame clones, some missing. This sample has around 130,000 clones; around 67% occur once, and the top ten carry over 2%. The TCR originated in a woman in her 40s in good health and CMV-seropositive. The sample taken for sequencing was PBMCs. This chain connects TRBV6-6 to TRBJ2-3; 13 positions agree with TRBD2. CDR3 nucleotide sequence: TGTGCCAGCAGCTCGACTAGCGGGGGGCGGTCAGATACGCAGTATTTT. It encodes CASSSTSGGRSDTQYF.